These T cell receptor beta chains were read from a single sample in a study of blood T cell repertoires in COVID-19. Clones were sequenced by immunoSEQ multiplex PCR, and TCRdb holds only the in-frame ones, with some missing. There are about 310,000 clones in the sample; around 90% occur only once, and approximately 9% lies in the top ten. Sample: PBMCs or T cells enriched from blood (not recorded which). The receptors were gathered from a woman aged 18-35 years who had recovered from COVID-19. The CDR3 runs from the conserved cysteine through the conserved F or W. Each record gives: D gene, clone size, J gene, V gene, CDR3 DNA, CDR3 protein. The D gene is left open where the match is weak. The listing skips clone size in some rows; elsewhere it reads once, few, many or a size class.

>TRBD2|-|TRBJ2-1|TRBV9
TGTGCCAGCAGCTTCCCGGGACTAGAAGAGCAGTTCTTC
CASSFPGLEEQFF
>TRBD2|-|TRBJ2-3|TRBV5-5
TGTGCCAGCAGCTTTGACCTAGCGGGAGGACTAAGCACAGATACGCAGTATTTT
CASSFDLAGGLSTDTQYF
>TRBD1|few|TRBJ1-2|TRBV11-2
TGTGCCAGCAGCAACATCATGACAGGGGGCGTCGGTGGCTATGGCTACACCTTC
CASSNIMTGGVGGYGYTF
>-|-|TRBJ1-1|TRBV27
TGTGCCAGCAGTTTTTCCAGGGCTCTTGAAGCTTTCTTT
CASSFSRALEAFF
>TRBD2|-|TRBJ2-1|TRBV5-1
TGCGCCAGCAGCCCCGGGACTAGCGGTGACAATGAGCAGTTCTTC
CASSPGTSGDNEQFF
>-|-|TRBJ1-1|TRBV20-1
TGCAGTGAGGACAGAGACACTGAAGCTTTCTTT
CSEDRDTEAFF
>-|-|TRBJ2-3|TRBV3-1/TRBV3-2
TGTGCCAGCAGCCAGGGACTGGTCACAGATACGCAGTATTTT
CASSQGLVTDTQYF
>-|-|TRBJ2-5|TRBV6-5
TGTGCCAGCAGTCCCCTCGCCGGGACACAGGTTACCCAGTACTTC
CASSPLAGTQVTQYF
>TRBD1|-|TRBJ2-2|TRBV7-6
TGTGCCAGCAGCTTAAGAATACAGGGGGCCTGGGACACCGGGGAGCTGTTTTTT
CASSLRIQGAWDTGELFF
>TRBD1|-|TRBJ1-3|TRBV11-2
TGTGCCAGCAGCTTCGCAACAGGGACAGGAACTGGAAACACCATATATTTT
CASSFATGTGTGNTIYF
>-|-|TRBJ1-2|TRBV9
TGTGCCAGCAGCGTAGAGGCAGGGCCGTTTGACTATGGCTACACCTTC
CASSVEAGPFDYGYTF
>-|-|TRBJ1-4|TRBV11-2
TGTGCCAGCAGCCCGCACGCGGGGGGAGATGAAAAACTGTTTTTT
CASSPHAGGDEKLFF
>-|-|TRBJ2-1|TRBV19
TGTGCCAGTAGTAGCCGTACGACAGGTGGTAACTACAATGAGCAGTTCTTC
CASSSRTTGGNYNEQFF
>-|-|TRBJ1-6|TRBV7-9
TGTGCCAGCAGCCAACGACAGGTCGATAATTCACCCCTCCACTTT
CASSQRQVDNSPLHF
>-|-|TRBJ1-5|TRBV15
TGTGCCACCAGCGAGCAAAGTACACAGGAGTTCGTTTGGAGTAGCAATCAGCCCCAGCATTTT
CATSEQSTQEFVWSSNQPQHF
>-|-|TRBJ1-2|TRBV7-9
TGTGCCAGCAGCTTAGCCCTGGACTACGGGGGCTACACCTTC
CASSLALDYGGYTF
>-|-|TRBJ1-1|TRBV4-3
TGCGCCAGCAGCCAAGATGGGACAAGGGTATCTGAAGCTTTCTTT
CASSQDGTRVSEAFF
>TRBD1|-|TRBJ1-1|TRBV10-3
TGTGCCATCCGAGAACCGGGACAGGGAGGAACTGAAGCTTTCTTT
CAIREPGQGGTEAFF